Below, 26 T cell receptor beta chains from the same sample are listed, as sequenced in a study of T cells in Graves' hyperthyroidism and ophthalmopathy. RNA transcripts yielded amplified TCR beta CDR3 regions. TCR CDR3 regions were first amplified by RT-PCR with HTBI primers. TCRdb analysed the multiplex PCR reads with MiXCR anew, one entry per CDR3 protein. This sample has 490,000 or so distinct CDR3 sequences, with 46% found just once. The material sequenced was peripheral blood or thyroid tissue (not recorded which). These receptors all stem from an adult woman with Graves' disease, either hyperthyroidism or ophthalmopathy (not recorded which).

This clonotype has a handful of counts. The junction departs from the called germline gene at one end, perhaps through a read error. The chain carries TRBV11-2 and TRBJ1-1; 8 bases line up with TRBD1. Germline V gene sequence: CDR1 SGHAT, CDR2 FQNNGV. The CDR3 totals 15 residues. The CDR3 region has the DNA TGCGCCAGCAGCCAAGGACAGGGCTGGAACACTGAAGCTTTCTTT. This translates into CASSQGQGWNTEAFF.

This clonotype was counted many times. The CDR3 reads CSVVRGLGYGYTF. In DNA form, the CDR3 reads TGCAGCGTTGTCAGGGGGCTAGGCTATGGCTACACCTTC. The chain recombines TRBV29-1 with TRBJ1-2; TRBD1 aligns across 8 bases. The junction had 5 bases not matched to a gene; V was cut back by 4 bases and J by 4 bases. This CDR3 spans 13 amino acids. CDR1 is SQVTM and CDR2 is ANQGSEA in the germline V gene.

The CDR3 is CASSSGQGVTYNSPLHF. CDR3 sequence (DNA): TGTGCCAGCAGCTCGGGACAGGGGGTGACCTATAATTCACCCCTCCACTTT. The chain joins TRBV9 to TRBJ1-6, with 11 positions matching TRBD1. V lost 4 bases, J lost 2 bases, and 5 bases stayed unmatched. Germline V lookup: CDR1 SGDLS, CDR2 YYNGEE. The CDR3 length is 17 residues.

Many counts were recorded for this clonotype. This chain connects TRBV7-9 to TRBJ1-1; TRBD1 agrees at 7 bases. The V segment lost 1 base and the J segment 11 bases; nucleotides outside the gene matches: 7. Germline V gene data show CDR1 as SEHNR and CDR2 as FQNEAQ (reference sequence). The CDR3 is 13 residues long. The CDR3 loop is CASSLGQGVRAFF. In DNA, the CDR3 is TGTGCCAGCAGCTTAGGACAGGGTGTCAGGGCTTTCTTT.

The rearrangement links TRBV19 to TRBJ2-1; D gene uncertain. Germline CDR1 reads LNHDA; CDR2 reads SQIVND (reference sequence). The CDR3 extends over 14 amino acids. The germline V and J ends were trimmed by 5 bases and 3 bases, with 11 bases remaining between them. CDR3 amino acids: CASSANSYYNEQFF. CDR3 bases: TGTGCCAGTAGTGCCAACTCCTACTACAATGAGCAGTTCTTC.

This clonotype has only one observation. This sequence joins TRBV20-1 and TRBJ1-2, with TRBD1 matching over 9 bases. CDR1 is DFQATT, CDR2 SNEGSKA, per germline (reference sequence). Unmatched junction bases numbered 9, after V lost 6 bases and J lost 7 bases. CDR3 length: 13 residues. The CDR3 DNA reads TGCAGTGCCCCGGGACAGGGTGGAGTTGGCTACACCTTC. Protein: CSAPGQGGVGYTF.

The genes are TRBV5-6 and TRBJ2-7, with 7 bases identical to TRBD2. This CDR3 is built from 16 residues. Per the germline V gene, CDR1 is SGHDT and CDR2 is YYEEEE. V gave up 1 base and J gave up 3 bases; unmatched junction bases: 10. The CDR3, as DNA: TGTGCCAGCAGCTTGCTTCCGACTAGCAGCCTCTACGAGCAGTACTTC. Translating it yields CASSLLPTSSLYEQYF.

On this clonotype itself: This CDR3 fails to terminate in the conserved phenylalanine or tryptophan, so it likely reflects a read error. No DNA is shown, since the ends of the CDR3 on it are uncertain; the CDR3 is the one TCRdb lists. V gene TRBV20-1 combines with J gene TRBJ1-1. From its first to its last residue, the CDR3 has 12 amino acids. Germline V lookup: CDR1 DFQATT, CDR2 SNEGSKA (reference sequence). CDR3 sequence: CSARGEDLGDVY.

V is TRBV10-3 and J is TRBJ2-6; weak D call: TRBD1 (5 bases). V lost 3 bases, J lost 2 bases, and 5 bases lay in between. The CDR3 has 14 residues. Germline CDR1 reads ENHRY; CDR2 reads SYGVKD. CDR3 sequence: CAISDRAGANVLTF. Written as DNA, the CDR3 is TGTGCCATCAGTGACAGGGCTGGGGCCAACGTCCTGACTTTC.

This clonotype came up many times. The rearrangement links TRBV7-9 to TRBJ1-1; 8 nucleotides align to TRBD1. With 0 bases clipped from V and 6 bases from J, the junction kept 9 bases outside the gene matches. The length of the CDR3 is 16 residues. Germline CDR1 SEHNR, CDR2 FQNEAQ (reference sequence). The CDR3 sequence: CASSLAGQGRKAEAFF. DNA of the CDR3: TGTGCCAGCAGCTTAGCTGGACAGGGTCGTAAGGCTGAAGCTTTCTTT.

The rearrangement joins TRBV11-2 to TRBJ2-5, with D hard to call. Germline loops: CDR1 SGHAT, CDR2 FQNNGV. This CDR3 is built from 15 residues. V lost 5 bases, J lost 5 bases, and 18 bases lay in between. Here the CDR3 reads CASSPLRYPRETQYF. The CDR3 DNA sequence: TGTGCCAGCAGCCCCTTGCGGTACCCTAGGGAGACCCAGTACTTC.

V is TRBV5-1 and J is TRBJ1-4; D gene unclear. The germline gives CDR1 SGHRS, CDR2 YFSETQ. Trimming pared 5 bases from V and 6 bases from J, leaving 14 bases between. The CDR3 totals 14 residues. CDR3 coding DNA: TGCGCCAGCAGTTGGGGTTATGGGGATGAAAAACTGTTTTTT. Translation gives CASSWGYGDEKLFF.

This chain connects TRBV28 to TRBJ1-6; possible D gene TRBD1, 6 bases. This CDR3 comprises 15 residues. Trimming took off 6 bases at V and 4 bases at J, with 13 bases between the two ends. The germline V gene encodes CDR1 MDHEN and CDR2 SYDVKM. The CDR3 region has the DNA TGTGCCAGCAGCGTAGCGACAGGTTATAATTCACCCCTCCACTTT. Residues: CASSVATGYNSPLHF.

Here the CDR3 DNA reads TGTGCCACCAGCACCCGGGACACTTCCGGGGACGATGGCTACACCTTC. Translation gives CATSTRDTSGDDGYTF. The gene calls are TRBV15 and TRBJ1-2, with a possible D match to TRBD1 (6 bases). Looked up from germline, CDR1 is LNHNV and CDR2 is YYDKDF (reference sequence). The CDR3 runs to 16 residues. V lost 4 bases and J lost 6, with 21 bases in between.

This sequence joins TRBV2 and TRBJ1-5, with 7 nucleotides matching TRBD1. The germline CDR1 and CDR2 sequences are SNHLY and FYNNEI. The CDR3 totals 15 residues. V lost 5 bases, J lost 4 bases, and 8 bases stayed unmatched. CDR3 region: CASSLGQSVNQPQHF. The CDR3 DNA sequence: TGTGCCAGCAGTTTGGGACAGAGCGTAAATCAGCCCCAGCATTTT.

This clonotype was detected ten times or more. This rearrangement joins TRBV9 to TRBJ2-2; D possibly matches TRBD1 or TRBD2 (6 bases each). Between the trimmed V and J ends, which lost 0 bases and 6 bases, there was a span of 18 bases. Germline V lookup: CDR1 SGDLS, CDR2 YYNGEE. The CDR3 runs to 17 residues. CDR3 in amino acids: CASSVEEGRGRAGELFF. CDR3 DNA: TGTGCCAGCAGCGTAGAGGAGGGCAGGGGTCGCGCCGGGGAGCTGTTTTTT.

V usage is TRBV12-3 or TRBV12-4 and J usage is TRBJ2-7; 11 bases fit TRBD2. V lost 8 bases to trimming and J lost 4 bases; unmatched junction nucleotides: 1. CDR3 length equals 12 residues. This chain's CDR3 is CASGLAGYEQYF. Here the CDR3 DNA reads TGTGCCAGCGGACTAGCGGGTTACGAGCAGTACTTC.

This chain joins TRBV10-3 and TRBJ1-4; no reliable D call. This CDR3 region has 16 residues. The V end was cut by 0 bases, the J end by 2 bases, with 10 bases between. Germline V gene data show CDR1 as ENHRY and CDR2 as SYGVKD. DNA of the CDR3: TGTGCCATCAGTGAGTCTAAAGGGCCGACTAATGAAAAACTGTTTTTT. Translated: CAISESKGPTNEKLFF.

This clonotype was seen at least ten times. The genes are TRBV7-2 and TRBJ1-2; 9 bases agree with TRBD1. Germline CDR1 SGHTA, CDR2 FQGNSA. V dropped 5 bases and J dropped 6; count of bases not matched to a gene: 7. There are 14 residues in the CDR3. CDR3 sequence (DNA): TGTGCCAGCAGCCTACGGACAGGGGAAAATGGCTACACCTTC. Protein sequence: CASSLRTGENGYTF.

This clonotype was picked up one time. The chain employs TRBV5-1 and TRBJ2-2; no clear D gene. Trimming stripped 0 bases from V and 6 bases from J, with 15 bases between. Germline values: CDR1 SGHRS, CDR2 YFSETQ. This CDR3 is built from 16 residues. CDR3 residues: CASSLVEKGIAGELFF. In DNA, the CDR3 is TGCGCCAGCAGCTTGGTCGAGAAGGGTATTGCCGGGGAGCTGTTTTTT.

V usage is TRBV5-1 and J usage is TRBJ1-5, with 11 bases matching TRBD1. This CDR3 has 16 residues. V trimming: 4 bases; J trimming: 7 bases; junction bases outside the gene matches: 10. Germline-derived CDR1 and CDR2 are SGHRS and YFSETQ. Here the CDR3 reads CASSEGTGGRAQPQHF. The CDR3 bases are TGCGCCAGCAGCGAGGGGACAGGGGGAAGGGCACAGCCCCAGCATTTT. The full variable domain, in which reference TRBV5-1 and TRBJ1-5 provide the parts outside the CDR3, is KAGVTQTPRYLIKTRGQQVTLSCSPISGHRSVSWYQQTPGQGLQFLFEYFSETQRNKGNFPGRFSGRQFSNSRSEMNVSTLELGDSALYLCASSEGTGGRAQPQHFGDGTRLSIL.

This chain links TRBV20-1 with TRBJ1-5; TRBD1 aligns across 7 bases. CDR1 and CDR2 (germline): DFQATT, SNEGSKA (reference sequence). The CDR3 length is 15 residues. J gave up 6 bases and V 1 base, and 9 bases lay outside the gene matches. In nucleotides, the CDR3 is TGCAGTGCTAGAGGAGTAGGGGGCAGGGGTCAGCCCCAGCATTTT. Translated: CSARGVGGRGQPQHF.

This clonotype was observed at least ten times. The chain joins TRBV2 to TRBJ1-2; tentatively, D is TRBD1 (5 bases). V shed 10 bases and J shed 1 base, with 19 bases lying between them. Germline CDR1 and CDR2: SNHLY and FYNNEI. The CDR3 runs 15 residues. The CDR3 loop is CAIAGRDGGNYGYTF. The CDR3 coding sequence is TGTGCCATCGCGGGACGGGACGGCGGTAACTATGGCTACACCTTC.

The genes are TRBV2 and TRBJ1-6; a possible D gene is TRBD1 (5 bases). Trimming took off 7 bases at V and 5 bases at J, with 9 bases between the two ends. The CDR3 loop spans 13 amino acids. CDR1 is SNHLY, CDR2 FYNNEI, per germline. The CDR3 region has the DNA TGTGCCAGCAAATCAGGGCATAATTCACCCCTCCACTTT. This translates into CASKSGHNSPLHF.

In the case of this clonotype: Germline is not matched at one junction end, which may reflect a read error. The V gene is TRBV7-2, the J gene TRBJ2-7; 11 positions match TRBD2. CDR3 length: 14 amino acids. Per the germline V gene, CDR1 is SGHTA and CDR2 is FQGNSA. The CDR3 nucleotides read TGCGCCAGCAGCGAACTAGCGGGAGCATACGAGCAGTACTTC. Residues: CASSELAGAYEQYF. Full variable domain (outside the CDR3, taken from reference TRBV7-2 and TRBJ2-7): GAGVSQSPSNKVTEKGKDVELRCDPISGHTALYWYRQSLGQGLEFLIYFQGNSAPDKSGLPSDRFSAERTGGSVSTLTIQRTQQEDSAVYLCASSELAGAYEQYFGPGTRLTVT.

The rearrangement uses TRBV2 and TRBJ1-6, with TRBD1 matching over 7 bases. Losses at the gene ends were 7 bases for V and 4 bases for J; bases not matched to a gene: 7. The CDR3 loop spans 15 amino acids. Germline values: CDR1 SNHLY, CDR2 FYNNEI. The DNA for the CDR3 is TGTGCCAGCACGTTGGGACAGTCTTATAATTCACCCCTCCACTTT. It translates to CASTLGQSYNSPLHF.